One and the same sample provided the 24 T cell receptor beta chains below, sequenced in a study of cytomegalovirus exposure and HLA in healthy donors (TCRdb year 2017). Receptor amplification or capture employed the immunoSEQ multiplex PCR assay. The multiplex PCR relied on a mix of 60 forward primers for TCR Vbeta segments and 13 reverse primers for TCR Jbeta segments. In TCRdb, the immuneACCESS table is reduced to in-frame sequences with V and J assigned. These tables do not hold every clone; where another copy was compared, an unresolved V gene accounts for under half, and the others remain unexplained. The sample table contains 100,000 to 150,000 clones; only one count was recorded for 84% of them. The ten largest clonotypes hold roughly 3% of the sample. Sequencing was carried out using PBMCs. The receptors shown here come from a man in his forties or fifties in good health and CMV-seronegative.

For this clone: The junction departs from the called germline gene at one end, perhaps through a read error. The same CDR3 is also encoded by other DNA sequences in this sample. The CDR3 coding sequence is TGTGCCTCCTCTCGAACAAGATATAATTCCCCCCTCCACTTT. This codes for CASSRTRYNSPLHF. The chain recombines TRBV6-5 with TRBJ1-6; D is ambiguous. The germline CDR1 and CDR2 sequences are MNHEY and SVGAGI. The CDR3 loop spans 14 amino acids.

The chain has TRBV4-1 and TRBJ2-3; TRBD1 matches 8 bases. The CDR3 is 16 residues long. The V segment lost 5 bases and the J segment 5 bases; nucleotides outside the gene matches: 12. Per the germline V gene, CDR1 is MGHRA and CDR2 is YSYEKL. The CDR3 spells CASSSSGGDRGDTQYF. CDR3 nucleotides: TGCGCCAGCAGCTCCTCAGGGGGCGACAGAGGAGATACGCAGTATTTT.

The chain recombines TRBV5-6 with TRBJ1-2, with D maybe TRBD1 (6 bases). There are 12 residues in the CDR3. CDR1 and CDR2 (germline): SGHDT, YYEEEE. With 2 bases removed from V and 6 bases from J, the gap between germline ends came to 8 bases. DNA for the CDR3: TGTGCCAGCAGCTTAGAGGGGGATGGCTACACCTTC. It yields the protein CASSLEGDGYTF.

This clone was seen a single time. The rearrangement joins TRBV30 to TRBJ1-2; TRBD1 matches 8 bases. This CDR3 comprises 14 residues. Trimming took 1 base from V and 4 from J; bases not matched to a gene: 5. Germline CDR1 reads GTSNPN; CDR2 reads SVGIG (reference sequence). The CDR3 region is CAWSGQGAGYGYTF. CDR3 coding DNA: TGTGCCTGGAGTGGCCAGGGGGCTGGCTATGGCTACACCTTC.

V and J are TRBV7-9 and TRBJ1-2; 8 nucleotides align to TRBD1. This CDR3 spans 16 amino acids. Germline trimming cut 1 base from V and 0 bases from J; bases unmatched to any gene: 4. Germline CDR1 and CDR2: SEHNR and FQNEAQ (reference sequence). The DNA of the CDR3 is TGTGCCAGCAGCTTAGGGGCAGGGGGCTCTAACTATGGCTACACCTTC. Its protein is CASSLGAGGSNYGYTF.

This clone was detected once. V usage is TRBV2 and J usage is TRBJ1-4; D unresolved. This CDR3 has 15 residues. The V gene's germline CDR1 is SNHLY and CDR2 FYNNEI. Trimming removed 5 bases at V and 8 bases at J, with 18 bases between. The CDR3 DNA follows: TGTGCCAGCAGTCCGCGCCTTCCTGGAGGCGAAAAACTGTTTTTT. It yields the protein CASSPRLPGGEKLFF. The full variable domain, its missing parts supplied by reference TRBV2 and TRBJ1-4, is EPEVTQTPSHQVTQMGQEVILRCVPISNHLYFYWYRQILGQKVEFLVSFYNNEISEKSEIFDDQFSVERPDGSNFTLKIRSTKLEDSAMYFCASSPRLPGGEKLFFGSGTQLSVL.

This chain links TRBV4-2 with TRBJ1-1, with 12 bases lining up with TRBD1. The germline CDR1 and CDR2 sequences are LGHNA and YNFKEQ. The CDR3 runs 15 residues. The ends lost 4 bases at V and 3 bases at J; junction bases unmatched: 3. In nucleotides, the CDR3 is TGTGCCAGCAGCCCGGGACAGGGGGCGGACACTGAAGCTTTCTTT. It specifies CASSPGQGADTEAFF.

The CDR3 is CASSHRTGETDTQYF. As DNA, the CDR3 is TGTGCCAGCAGCCATCGAACGGGTGAGACAGATACGCAGTATTTT. The chain couples TRBV14 to TRBJ2-3; D gene ambiguous. CDR1 SGHDN and CDR2 FVKESK come from the germline V gene. The CDR3 extends over 15 amino acids. The V end lost 3 bases, the J end lost 3 bases, and 13 bases lay between the germline ends. Looking up the rest from reference TRBV14 and TRBJ2-3 gives the full variable domain: EAGVTQFPSHSVIEKGQTVTLRCDPISGHDNLYWYRRVMGKEIKFLLHFVKESKQDESGMPNNRFLAERTGGTYSTLKVQPAELEDSGVYFCASSHRTGETDTQYFGPGTRLTVL.

The genes are TRBV6-1 and TRBJ1-3; TRBD1 might be the D (5 bases). The V end was cut by 8 bases, the J end by 0 bases, with 11 bases between. The CDR3 totals 14 residues. The germline V gene encodes CDR1 MNHNS and CDR2 SASEGT. The CDR3: CASRNRNSGNTIYF. The CDR3 DNA follows: TGTGCCAGCCGAAACAGGAACTCTGGAAACACCATATATTTT.

This clone was found a few times. The rearrangement joins TRBV5-6 to TRBJ1-2; possible D gene TRBD1, 5 bases. Per germline, CDR1 SGHDT and CDR2 YYEEEE. This CDR3 contains 14 residues. V lost 4 bases and J 4 bases, leaving 14 bases between the germline ends. CDR3 protein: CASSVGLVGYGYTF. As DNA, the CDR3 is TGTGCCAGCAGCGTGGGACTGGTCGGCTATGGCTACACCTTC.

V and J are TRBV10-3 and TRBJ1-2; D is ambiguous. Trimming removed 0 bases from V and 4 bases from J, with 9 bases in between. Germline V CDR1 and CDR2: ENHRY, SYGVKD. This CDR3 has 14 residues. CDR3 sequence reads: CAISESAARYGYTF. The CDR3 region has the DNA TGTGCCATCAGTGAGTCGGCGGCGCGCTATGGCTACACCTTC.

About this clone: The junction shows a germline mismatch at one end, possibly a read error. The V call is TRBV5-1, the J call TRBJ1-2; 8 nucleotides line up with TRBD1. In germline, CDR1 is SGHRS, CDR2 YFSETQ. The CDR3 contains 14 residues. CDR3 residues: CASSPQGDNDGYTF. CDR3 nucleotide sequence: TGCGCCAGCAGCCCACAGGGGGATAACGATGGCTACACCTTC.

This sequence joins TRBV4-2 and TRBJ2-3, with no clear D. V lost 6 bases, J lost 2 bases, and 9 bases lay in between. Germline V gene sequence: CDR1 LGHNA, CDR2 YNFKEQ. The CDR3 totals 13 residues. The CDR3 here is CASRSPFTDTQYF. The CDR3 DNA reads TGTGCCAGCAGGTCCCCTTTCACAGATACGCAGTATTTT.

This clone was detected only once. The chain has TRBV5-1 and TRBJ2-1; D uncertain. Germline V gives CDR1 SGHRS, CDR2 YFSETQ. The CDR3 length is 11 residues. V was pared by 2 bases and J by 6 bases, with 3 bases between. Written as DNA, the CDR3 is TGCGCCAGCAGCTTTAGCAATGAGCAGTTCTTC. Translation gives CASSFSNEQFF.

The J gene is TRBJ1-5, the V gene TRBV27; the D is unclear. V was cut by 8 bases and J by 2 bases, with 13 bases left in between. The CDR3 has 14 residues. Looked up from germline, CDR1 is MNHEY and CDR2 is SMNVEV (reference sequence). This CDR3 is CASQDLRGNQPQHF. Written as DNA, the CDR3 is TGTGCCAGCCAGGATCTCCGAGGCAATCAGCCCCAGCATTTT.

The chain links TRBV7-2 to TRBJ2-5, with 9 bases fitting TRBD1. The CDR3 sequence is 14 residues long. V gave up 7 bases and J gave up 4 bases; unmatched junction bases: 7. Germline lookup yields CDR1 SGHTA and CDR2 FQGNSA. The CDR3 DNA follows: TGTGCCAGCATCCGGGACAGGGCGGCAGAGACCCAGTACTTC. It is translated as CASIRDRAAETQYF.

The chain has TRBV6-1 and TRBJ2-5, with D perhaps TRBD2 (6 bases). The DNA end is more similar to TRBJ2-7, so the J call may be wrong. The CDR3 extends over 13 amino acids. Per germline, CDR1 MNHNS and CDR2 SASEGT. The CDR3 reads CASTRRGGNEQYF. The CDR3 DNA sequence: TGTGCCAGCACCAGGAGGGGTGGTAACGAGCAGTACTTC.

This rearrangement joins TRBV6-1 to TRBJ1-5; no reliable D call. Trimming took 2 bases from V and 15 from J, leaving 17 bases between them. This CDR3 contains 13 residues. Germline V lookup: CDR1 MNHNS, CDR2 SASEGT. Here the CDR3 reads CASSESFGLGRHF. In nucleotides, the CDR3 is TGTGCCAGCAGTGAATCTTTCGGGTTGGGGAGGCATTTT.

The genes are TRBV10-3 and TRBJ1-6; 8 nucleotides line up with TRBD1. This CDR3 is 17 amino acids long. Germline V gene sequence: CDR1 ENHRY, CDR2 SYGVKD. V was pared by 3 bases and J by 2 bases, with 6 bases of the junction left unmatched. The CDR3 is CAISDFTGGPYNSPLHF. DNA for the CDR3: TGTGCCATCAGTGATTTCACAGGGGGTCCCTATAATTCACCCCTCCACTTT.

This clone has more than one count but fewer than ten. V usage is TRBV6-1 and J usage is TRBJ2-1; a weak D match, TRBD1 (6 bases). CDR1 is MNHNS, CDR2 SASEGT, per germline. The germline V and J ends were trimmed by 8 bases and 2 bases, with 10 bases remaining between them. The CDR3 covers 13 residues. CDR3 sequence reads: CASGGQTYNEQFF. CDR3 in DNA: TGTGCCAGCGGTGGACAGACCTACAATGAGCAGTTCTTC.

V is TRBV5-1 and J is TRBJ1-3; maybe TRBD1 (5 bases). The CDR3 has 16 residues. Germline-derived CDR1 and CDR2 are SGHRS and YFSETQ. Trimming removed 1 base from V and 0 bases from J, with 11 bases in between. The CDR3 DNA reads TGCGCCAGCAGCTTGTCCCAGGGACTCTCTGGAAACACCATATATTTT. It encodes CASSLSQGLSGNTIYF.

As DNA, the CDR3 is TGTGCCAGCAGTGGACGACAGGCGACCTCCTACAATGAGCAGTTCTTC. Amino acid sequence: CASSGRQATSYNEQFF. The V and J genes are TRBV6-1 and TRBJ2-1; TRBD1 is a possible D gene (6 bases). Trimming stripped 4 bases from V and 0 bases from J, with 13 bases between. This CDR3 has 16 residues. CDR1 and CDR2 (germline): MNHNS, SASEGT.

This chain uses TRBV5-7 with TRBJ1-5; possibly TRBD1 for D (5 bases). TRBV5-7 falls under the ORF class, with uncertain function. The CDR3 contains 14 residues. V shed 2 bases and J shed 1 base, with 7 bases lying between them. The CDR3 spells CASSLRQSNQPQHF. For the CDR3, the DNA is TGTGCCAGCAGCTTAAGACAGAGCAATCAGCCCCAGCATTTT.

Of note for this clone: Compared with germline, one end of the junction differs, possibly owing to a read error. V gene TRBV7-2 combines with J gene TRBJ2-1; D possibly corresponds to TRBD2 (5 bases). This CDR3 comprises 16 residues. Looked up from germline, CDR1 is SGHTA and CDR2 is FQGNSA. CDR3 loop: CASSLVSGYSSNEQFF. In DNA, the CDR3 is TGTGCCAGCAGCTTAGTTTCGGGGTACTCCTCCAATGAGCAGTTCTTC.